Below are 6 T cell receptor beta chains sequenced from a single sample in a study of blood T cell repertoires in COVID-19. The assay was immunoSEQ multiplex PCR, and TCRdb's table has in-frame clones only and misses some. In the table there are about 200,000 clones, approximately 87% of which are singletons. Specimen: peripheral blood. The receptors stem from a man between 60 and 75 years old who had recovered from COVID-19.

The chain couples TRBV6-5 to TRBJ1-1; no definite D call. Germline CDR1 MNHEY, CDR2 SVGAGI. V was cut by 6 bases and J by 0 bases, with 11 bases left in between. This CDR3 contains 14 residues. The CDR3 region has the DNA TGTGCCAGCAGGCGGAGACCCCTGAACACTGAAGCTTTCTTT. It encodes CASRRRPLNTEAFF.

This sequence joins TRBV5-1 and TRBJ1-1; 7 bases match TRBD1. The germline V gene has CDR1 SGHRS and CDR2 YFSETQ. The V gene end was trimmed by 2 bases and the J gene end by 3 bases; junction bases not matched to a gene: 4. This CDR3 is built from 14 residues. The CDR3 DNA follows: TGCGCCAGCAGCTTCCAGGGGGATGACACTGAAGCTTTCTTT. It specifies CASSFQGDDTEAFF.

The chain couples TRBV20-1 to TRBJ1-1, with D perhaps matching TRBD1 (6 bases). Germline CDR1 reads DFQATT; CDR2 reads SNEGSKA (reference sequence). The CDR3 contains 15 residues. V was trimmed by 3 bases and J by 5 bases, leaving 19 bases between them. CDR3: CSASRGRGSGTEAFF. In nucleotides, the CDR3 is TGCAGTGCTAGTAGGGGGAGAGGGAGTGGTACTGAAGCTTTCTTT.

This clone has only one observation. The chain carries TRBV30 and TRBJ1-4; TRBD1 agrees at 8 bases. This CDR3 comprises 17 residues. Germline values: CDR1 GTSNPN, CDR2 SVGIG (reference sequence). The V gene end was trimmed by 4 bases and the J gene end by 2 bases; junction bases not matched to a gene: 12. CDR3: CAWNDQGAITTNEKLFF. The CDR3 DNA reads TGTGCCTGGAACGATCAGGGGGCTATTACGACTAATGAAAAACTGTTTTTT.

Only one count was recorded for this clone. CDR3 bases: TGTGCCAGCTCCCGGATGTCGGGGCAAGAGACCCAGTACTTC. Protein: CASSRMSGQETQYF. The V gene is TRBV3-1 (or the pseudogene TRBV3-2), the J gene TRBJ2-5; the D gene is possibly TRBD2 (5 bases). The CDR3 length is 14 residues. V gave up 8 bases and J gave up 2 bases, with 15 bases separating them. CDR1 LGHDT and CDR2 YNNKEL come from the germline V gene (reference sequence).

The V call is TRBV30, the J call TRBJ2-7; maybe TRBD2 (5 bases). Trimming removed 0 bases from V and 0 bases from J, with 12 bases in between. The CDR3 contains 15 residues. The germline gives CDR1 GTSNPN, CDR2 SVGIG (reference sequence). CDR3 DNA sequence: TGTGCCTGGAGTGTAGGTACTAGTTACTCCTACGAGCAGTACTTC. It encodes CAWSVGTSYSYEQYF. The full variable domain, completed using reference TRBV30 and TRBJ2-7, is SQTIHQWPATLVQPVGSPLSLECTVEGTSNPNLYWYRQAAGRGLQLLFYSVGIGQISSEVPQNLSASRPQDRQFILSSKKLLLSDSGFYLCAWSVGTSYSYEQYFGPGTRLTVT.